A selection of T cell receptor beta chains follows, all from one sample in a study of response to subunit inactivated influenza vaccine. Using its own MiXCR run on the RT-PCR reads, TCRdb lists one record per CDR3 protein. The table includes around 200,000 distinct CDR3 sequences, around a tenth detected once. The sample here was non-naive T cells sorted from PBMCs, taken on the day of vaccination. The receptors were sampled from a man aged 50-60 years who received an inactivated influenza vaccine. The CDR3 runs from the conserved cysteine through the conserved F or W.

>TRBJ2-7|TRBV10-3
CATQGQPDSYEQYF
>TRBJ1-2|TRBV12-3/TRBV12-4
CASSPFRVREGYTF
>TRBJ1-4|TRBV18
CASSLEGQPNEKLFF
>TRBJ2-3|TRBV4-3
CASSQGPERTQYF
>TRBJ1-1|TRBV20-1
CSASDVGGSTEAFF
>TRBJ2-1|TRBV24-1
CATSELAGRGEQFF
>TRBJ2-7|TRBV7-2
CASSLDSSGGYEQYF
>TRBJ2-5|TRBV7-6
CASTPQQETQYF
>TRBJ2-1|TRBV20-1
CSAPSKGQGMGHGQFF
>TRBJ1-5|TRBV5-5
CASSFLVGGNQPQHF
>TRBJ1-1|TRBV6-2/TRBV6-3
CASRLGHIDRLSNTEAFF
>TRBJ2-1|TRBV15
CATSRDSGYGGTF
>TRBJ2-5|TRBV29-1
CSVVVAGETQYF
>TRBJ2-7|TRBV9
CASSVGTGPYEQYF
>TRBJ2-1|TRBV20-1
CSATRGGWNEQFF
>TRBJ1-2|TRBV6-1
CASSDYGYTF
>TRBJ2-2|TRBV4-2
CASSQEIGGNTGELFF
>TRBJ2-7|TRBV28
CASRGTGRGYEQYF
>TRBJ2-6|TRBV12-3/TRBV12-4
CASSFPSVGGASLSGANVLTF
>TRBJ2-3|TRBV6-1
CASAPRHTSTDTQYF
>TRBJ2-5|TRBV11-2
CASSLNTGTQYF
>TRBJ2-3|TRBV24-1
CATSELSLADTDTQYF
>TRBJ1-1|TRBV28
CASSSTRTGAYTEAFF
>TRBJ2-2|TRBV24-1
CATSDLGGTGELFF
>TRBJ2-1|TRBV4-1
CASSRAGTGVYNEQFF
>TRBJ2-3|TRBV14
CASSQDGLASTDTQYF
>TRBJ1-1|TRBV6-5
CASSIRGTEAFF
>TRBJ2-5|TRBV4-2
CASSRGAGGEETQYF
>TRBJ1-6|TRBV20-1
CSASLGGAGNSPLHF
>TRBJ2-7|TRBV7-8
CASSLALRDYEQYF
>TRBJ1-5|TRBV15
CATSRDKGSNQPQHF
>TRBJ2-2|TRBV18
CASSPVPGPLAGELFF
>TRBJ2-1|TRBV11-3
CASSFGTNEQFF
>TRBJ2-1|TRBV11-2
CASSSLMVAGGLGEQFF
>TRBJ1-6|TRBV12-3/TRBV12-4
CASSSRAYSPLHF
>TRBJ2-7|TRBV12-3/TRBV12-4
CASSQLAGGYEQYF
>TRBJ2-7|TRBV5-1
CASSPVTVGSSYEQYF
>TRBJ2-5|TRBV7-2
CASSSDRGRVVETQYF
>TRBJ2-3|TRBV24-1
CATSAVGDTQYF
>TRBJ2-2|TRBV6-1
CATKWGATGELFF
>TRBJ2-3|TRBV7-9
CASSFSLGGGQDTQYF
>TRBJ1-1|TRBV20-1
CSARDFGKRNTEAFF
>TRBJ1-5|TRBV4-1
CASSQALGVSNQPQHF
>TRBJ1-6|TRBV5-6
CASSTGTGGSPLHF
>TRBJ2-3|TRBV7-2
CASSPEPNTQYF
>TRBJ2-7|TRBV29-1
CSVGRWSGYEQYF
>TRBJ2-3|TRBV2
CASSDYSSTDTQYF
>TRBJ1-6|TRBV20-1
CSAGGGPNSPLHF
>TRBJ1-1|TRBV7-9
CASSLVIGRVNTEAFF
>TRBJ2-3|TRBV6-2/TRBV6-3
CASSSPPRGLATDTQYF
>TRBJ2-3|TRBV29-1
CSVVPLAATTTDTQYF
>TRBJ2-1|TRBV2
CASSYTGLPSVNEQFF
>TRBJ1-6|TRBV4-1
CASSQDSPGHQTGKHHNSPLHF